This T cell receptor (beta chain) came from a study of T cell responses to AZD1222 COVID-19 vaccine. Whole-study context: Second doses were pooled across both intervals (about 4 or about 12 weeks).

With regard to this clone: As yet, its antigen is unknown.

Profiling relied on immunoSEQ multiplex PCR, and the TCRdb table lists in-frame clones only, not all of them. The sample consists of about 150,000 clones, 88% of them appearing once. Overall study findings and caveats: White British ancestry dominated among donors, who included more females, and clonal diversity was possibly underestimated.

The V gene's germline CDR1 is SGHNT and CDR2 YYREEE (reference sequence). The length of the CDR3 is 16 residues. Trimming took 2 bases from V and 4 from J, leaving 18 bases between them. The V call is TRBV5-4, the J call TRBJ1-1; D might be TRBD1 (5 bases). The material sequenced was peripheral blood, taken on day 0 of AZD1222 vaccination. This receptor was obtained from an adult in good health. The CDR3 loop is CASSFSAGQLGTEAFF. CDR3 in DNA: TGTGCCAGCAGCTTCAGCGCGGGGCAATTGGGCACTGAAGCTTTCTTT.